This TCR beta chain was found in a study of T cell responses to AZD1222 COVID-19 vaccine. The protocol was immunoSEQ multiplex PCR, while the TCRdb copy is restricted to in-frame clones and leaves out a portion. The repertoire includes more than 120,000 clones, roughly nine tenths of them detected once, and roughly 1.7% sits in the top ten. The CDR3 covers 13 residues. V lost 6 bases to trimming and J lost 1 base, with 9 bases between them. The receptor comes from an adult who received the AZD1222 COVID-19 vaccine. This specimen was peripheral blood, taken 28 days after the second AZD1222 dose. The gene calls are TRBV12-3 or TRBV12-4 and TRBJ1-1; possible D gene TRBD1, 5 bases. As DNA, the CDR3 is TGTGCCAGCAGGCAGGGTAGGAACACTGAAGCTTTCTTT. Translation: CASRQGRNTEAFF.